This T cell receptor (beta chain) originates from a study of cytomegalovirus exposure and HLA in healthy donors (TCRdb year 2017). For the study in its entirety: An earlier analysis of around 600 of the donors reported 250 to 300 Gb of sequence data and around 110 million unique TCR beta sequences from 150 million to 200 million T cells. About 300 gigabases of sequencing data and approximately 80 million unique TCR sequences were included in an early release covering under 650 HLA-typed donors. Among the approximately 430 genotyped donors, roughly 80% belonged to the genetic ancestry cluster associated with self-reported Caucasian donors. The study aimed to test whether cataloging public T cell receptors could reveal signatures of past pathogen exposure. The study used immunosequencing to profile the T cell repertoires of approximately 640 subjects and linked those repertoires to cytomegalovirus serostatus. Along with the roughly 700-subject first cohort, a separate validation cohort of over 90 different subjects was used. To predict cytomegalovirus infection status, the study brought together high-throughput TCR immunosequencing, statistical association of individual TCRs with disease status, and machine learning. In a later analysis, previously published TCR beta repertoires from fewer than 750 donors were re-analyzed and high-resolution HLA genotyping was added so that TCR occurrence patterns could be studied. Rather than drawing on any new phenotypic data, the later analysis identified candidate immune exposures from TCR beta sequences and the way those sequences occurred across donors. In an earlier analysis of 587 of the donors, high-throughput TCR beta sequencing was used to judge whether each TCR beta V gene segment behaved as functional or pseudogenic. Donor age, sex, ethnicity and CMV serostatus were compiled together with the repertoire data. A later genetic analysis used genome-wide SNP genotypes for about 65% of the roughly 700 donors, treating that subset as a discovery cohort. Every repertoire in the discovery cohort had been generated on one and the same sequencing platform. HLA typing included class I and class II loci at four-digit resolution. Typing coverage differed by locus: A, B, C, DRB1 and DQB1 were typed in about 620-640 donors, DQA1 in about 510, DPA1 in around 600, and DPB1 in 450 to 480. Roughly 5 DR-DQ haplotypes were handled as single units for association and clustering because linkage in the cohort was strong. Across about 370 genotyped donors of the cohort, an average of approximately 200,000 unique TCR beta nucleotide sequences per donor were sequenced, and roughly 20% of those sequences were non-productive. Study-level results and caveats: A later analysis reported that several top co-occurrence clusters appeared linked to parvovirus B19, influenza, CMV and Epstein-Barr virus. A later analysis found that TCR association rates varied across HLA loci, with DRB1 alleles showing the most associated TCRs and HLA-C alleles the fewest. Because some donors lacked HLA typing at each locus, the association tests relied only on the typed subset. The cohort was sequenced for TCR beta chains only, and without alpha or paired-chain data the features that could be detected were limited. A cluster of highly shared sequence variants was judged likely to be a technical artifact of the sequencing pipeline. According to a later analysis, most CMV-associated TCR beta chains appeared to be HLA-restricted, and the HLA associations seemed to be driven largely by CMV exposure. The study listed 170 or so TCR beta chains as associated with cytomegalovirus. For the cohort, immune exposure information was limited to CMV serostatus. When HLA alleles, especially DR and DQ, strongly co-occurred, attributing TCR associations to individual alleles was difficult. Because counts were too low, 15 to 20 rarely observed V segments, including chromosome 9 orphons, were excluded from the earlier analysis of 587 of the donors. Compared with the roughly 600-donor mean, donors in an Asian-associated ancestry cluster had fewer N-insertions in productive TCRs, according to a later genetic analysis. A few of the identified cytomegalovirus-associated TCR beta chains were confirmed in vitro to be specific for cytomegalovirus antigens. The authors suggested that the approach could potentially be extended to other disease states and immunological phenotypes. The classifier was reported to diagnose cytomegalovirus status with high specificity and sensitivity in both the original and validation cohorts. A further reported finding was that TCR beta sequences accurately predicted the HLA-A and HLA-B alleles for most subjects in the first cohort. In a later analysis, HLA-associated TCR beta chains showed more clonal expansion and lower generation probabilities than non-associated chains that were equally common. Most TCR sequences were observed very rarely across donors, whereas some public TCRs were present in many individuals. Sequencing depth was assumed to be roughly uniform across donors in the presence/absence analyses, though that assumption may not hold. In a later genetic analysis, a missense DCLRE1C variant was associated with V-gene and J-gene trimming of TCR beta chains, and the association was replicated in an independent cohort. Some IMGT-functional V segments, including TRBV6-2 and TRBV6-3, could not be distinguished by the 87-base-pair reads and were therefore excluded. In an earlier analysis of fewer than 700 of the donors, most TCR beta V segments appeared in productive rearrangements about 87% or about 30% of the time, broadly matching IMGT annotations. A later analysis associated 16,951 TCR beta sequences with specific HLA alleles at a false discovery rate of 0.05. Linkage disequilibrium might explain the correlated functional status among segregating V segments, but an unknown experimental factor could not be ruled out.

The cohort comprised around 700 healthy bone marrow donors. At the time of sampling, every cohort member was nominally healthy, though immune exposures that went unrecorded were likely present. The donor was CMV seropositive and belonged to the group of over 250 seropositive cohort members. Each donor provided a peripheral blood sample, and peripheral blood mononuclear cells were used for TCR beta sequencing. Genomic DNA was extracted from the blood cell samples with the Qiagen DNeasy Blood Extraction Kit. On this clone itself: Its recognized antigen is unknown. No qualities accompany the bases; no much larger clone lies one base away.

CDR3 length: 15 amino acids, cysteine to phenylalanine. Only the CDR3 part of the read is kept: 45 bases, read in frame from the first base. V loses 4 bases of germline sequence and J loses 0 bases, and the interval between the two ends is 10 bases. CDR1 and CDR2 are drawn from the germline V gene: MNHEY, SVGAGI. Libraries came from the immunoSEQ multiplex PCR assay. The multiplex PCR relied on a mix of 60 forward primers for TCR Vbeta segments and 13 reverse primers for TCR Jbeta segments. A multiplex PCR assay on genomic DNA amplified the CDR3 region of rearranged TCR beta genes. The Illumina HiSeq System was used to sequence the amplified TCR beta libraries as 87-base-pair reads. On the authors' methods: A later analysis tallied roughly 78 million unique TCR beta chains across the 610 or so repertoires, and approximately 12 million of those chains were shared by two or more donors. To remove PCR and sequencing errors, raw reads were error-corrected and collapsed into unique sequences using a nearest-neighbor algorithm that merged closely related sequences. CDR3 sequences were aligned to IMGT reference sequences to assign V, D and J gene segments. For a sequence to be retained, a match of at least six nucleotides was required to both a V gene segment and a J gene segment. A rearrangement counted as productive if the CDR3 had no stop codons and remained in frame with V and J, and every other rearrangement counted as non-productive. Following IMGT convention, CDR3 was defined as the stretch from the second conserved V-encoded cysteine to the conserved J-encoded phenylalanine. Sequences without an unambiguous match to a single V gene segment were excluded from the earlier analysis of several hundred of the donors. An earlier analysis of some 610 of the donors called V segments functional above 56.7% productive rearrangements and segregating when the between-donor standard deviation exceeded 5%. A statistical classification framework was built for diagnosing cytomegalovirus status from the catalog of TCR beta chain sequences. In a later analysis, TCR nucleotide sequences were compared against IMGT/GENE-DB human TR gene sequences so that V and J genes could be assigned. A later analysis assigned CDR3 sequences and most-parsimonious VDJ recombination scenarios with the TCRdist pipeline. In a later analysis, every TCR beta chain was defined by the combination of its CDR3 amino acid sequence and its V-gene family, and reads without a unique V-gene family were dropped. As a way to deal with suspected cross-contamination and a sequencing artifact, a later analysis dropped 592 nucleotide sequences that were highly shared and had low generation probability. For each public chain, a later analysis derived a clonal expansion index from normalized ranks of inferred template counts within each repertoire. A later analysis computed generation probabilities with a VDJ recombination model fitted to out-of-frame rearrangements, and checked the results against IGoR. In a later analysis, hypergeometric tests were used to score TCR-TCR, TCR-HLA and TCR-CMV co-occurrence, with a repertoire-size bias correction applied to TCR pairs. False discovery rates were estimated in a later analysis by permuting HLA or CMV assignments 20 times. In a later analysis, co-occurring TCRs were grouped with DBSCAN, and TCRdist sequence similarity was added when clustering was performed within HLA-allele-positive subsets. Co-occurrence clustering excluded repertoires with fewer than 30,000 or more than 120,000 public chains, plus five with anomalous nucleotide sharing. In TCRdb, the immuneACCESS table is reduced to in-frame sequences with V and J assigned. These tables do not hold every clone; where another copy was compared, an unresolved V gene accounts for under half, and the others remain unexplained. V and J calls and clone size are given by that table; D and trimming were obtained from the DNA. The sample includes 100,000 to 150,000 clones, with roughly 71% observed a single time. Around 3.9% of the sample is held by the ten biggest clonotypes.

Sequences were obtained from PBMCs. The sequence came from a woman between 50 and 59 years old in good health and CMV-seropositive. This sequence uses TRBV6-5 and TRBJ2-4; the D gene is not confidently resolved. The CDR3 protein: CASSSGRIAKNIQYF. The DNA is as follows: TGTGCCAGCAGTTCGGGTCGGATAGCCAAAAACATTCAGTACTTC.